In this sample, the clone carrying this T cell receptor (beta chain) turned up many times. Antigen: not known. Germline CDR1 reads SGHDT; CDR2 reads YYEEEE. Trimming took 3 bases from V and 8 from J, leaving 17 bases between them. The CDR3 is 14 residues long. This specimen belongs to a study of metastatic and nonmetastatic thyroid tumors. Study information: The comparison covered peripheral blood and tumor or nodule tissue in malignant and benign thyroid patients.

General study findings and limits: Benign nodules reportedly had significantly lower TCR beta diversity than malignant thyroid tumors in blood and tumor.

In the study's own analysis: Built for papillary thyroid cancer, a distant-metastasis classifier drew on CDR3 differences across clinicopathological groups. TCRdb reanalyzed the PCR reads with MiXCR. The V and J calls, along with clone size, are taken from TCRdb and not from the paper's own processing. The sample has tens of thousands of clones; approximately 15% are singletons. Before thyroid surgery, none of the patients had received any treatment. The chain has TRBV5-6 and TRBJ1-2; no definite D call. The clonotype comes from a female donor with papillary thyroid cancer or a benign thyroid nodule (not recorded which). Some clones in this sample may be carry-over from other donors' samples. Sequenced input: blood. The CDR3 DNA sequence: TGTGCCAGCAGCTCCGGATCTATTCGGGGAGGCTACACCTTC. Translating it yields CASSSGSIRGGYTF.